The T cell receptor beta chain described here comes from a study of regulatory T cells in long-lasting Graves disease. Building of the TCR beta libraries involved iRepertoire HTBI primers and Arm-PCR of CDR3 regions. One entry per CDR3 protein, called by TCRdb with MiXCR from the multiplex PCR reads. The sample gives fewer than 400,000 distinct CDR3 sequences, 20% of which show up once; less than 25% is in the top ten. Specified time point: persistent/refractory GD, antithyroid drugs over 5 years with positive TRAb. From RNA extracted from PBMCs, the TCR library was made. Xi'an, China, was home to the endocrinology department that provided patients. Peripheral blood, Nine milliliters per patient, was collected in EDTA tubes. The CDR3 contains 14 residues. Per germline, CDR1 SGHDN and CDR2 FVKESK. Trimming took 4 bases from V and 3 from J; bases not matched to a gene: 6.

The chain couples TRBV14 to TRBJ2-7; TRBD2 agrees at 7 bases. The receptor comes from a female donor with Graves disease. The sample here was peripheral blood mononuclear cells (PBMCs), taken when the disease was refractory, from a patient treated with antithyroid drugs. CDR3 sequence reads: CASSRASGVYEQYF. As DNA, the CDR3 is TGTGCCAGCAGCCGGGCTAGCGGCGTCTACGAGCAGTACTTC.